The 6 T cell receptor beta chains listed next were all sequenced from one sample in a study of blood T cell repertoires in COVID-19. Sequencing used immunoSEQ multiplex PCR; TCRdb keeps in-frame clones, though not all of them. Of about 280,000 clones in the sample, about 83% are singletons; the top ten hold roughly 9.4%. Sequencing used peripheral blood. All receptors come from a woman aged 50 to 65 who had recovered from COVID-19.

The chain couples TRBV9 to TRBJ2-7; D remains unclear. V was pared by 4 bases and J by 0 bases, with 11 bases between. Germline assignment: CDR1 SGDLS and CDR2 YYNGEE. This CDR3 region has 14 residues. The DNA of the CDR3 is TGTGCCAGCAGCCCAACAGTGTCCTCCTACGAGCAGTACTTC. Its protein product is CASSPTVSSYEQYF.

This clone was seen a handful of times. This chain's CDR3 is CASSLEPSGEQYF. CDR3 in DNA: TGTGCCAGCAGCTTAGAACCATCCGGCGAGCAGTACTTC. This chain joins TRBV11-2 and TRBJ2-7, with D hard to call. In germline, CDR1 is SGHAT, CDR2 FQNNGV. This CDR3 is 13 amino acids long. Trimming took off 0 bases at V and 6 bases at J, with 9 bases between the two ends.

DNA for the CDR3: TGTGCCAGCAGCTTGGTGCTCCAGGCAAGCACAGATACGCAGTATTTT. Translating gives CASSLVLQASTDTQYF. V usage is TRBV5-6 and J usage is TRBJ2-3; D gene uncertain. CDR1 and CDR2 from the germline V gene are SGHDT and YYEEEE. V lost 0 bases and J lost 0, with 11 bases in between. The CDR3 has 16 residues.

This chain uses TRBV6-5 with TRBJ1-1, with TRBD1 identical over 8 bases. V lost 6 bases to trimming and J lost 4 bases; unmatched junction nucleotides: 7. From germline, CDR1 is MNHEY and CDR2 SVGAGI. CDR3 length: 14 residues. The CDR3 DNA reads TGTGCCAGCAGAGGACAGGGAGGAGGCACTGAAGCTTTCTTT. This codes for CASRGQGGGTEAFF.

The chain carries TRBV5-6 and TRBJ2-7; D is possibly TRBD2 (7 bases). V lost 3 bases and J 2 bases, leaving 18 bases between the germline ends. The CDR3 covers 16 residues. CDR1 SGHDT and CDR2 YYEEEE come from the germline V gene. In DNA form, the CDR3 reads TGTGCCAGCAGCTCCAGCAAGGGGGGGTTCCCCTACGAGCAGTACTTC. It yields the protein CASSSSKGGFPYEQYF.

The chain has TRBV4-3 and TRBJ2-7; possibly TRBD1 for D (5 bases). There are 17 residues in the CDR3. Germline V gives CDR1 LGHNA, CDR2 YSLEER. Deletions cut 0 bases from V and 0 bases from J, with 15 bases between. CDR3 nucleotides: TGCGCCAGCAGCCAAGATCCGACAGATGAAATCTCCTACGAGCAGTACTTC. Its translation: CASSQDPTDEISYEQYF.